One and the same sample provided the 32 T cell receptor beta chains below, sequenced in a study of post-analysis software for immune sequencing data. Findings and limits, study-wide: The study found TRBV5-6, TRBV5-1 and TRBV20-1 among five TRBV segments more frequent in patients than controls.

The antigens for these receptors are not known. Carried by the TCR beta cDNA libraries were unique molecular identifiers. TCRdb independently ran MiXCR on the PCR reads; one entry per CDR3 protein. The table records fewer than 700,000 distinct CDR3 sequences, roughly 47% of them present only once. The sequenced sample was blood. The source is a girl aged 5-17 years with multiple sclerosis.

As DNA, the CDR3 is TGCAGTGCTTTTAGCGGGTCGCTCAATGAGCAGTTCTTC. Translating it yields CSAFSGSLNEQFF. The rearrangement links TRBV20-1 to TRBJ2-1; 7 nucleotides agree with TRBD2. There are 13 residues in the CDR3. V lost 5 bases to trimming and J lost 6 bases; unmatched junction nucleotides: 7. The germline V gene encodes CDR1 DFQATT and CDR2 SNEGSKA (reference sequence).

The genes are TRBV5-1 and TRBJ2-1, with D perhaps matching TRBD2 (5 bases). Germline V gives CDR1 SGHRS, CDR2 YFSETQ. V gave up 2 bases and J gave up 15 bases, with 15 bases separating them. This CDR3 has 12 amino acids. The CDR3: CASSLNSELGFF. DNA for the CDR3: TGCGCCAGCAGCTTAAATAGCGAGTTGGGGTTCTTC.

The chain has TRBV7-8 and TRBJ2-5; D is possibly TRBD1 (6 bases). The DNA end lines up better with TRBJ2-4; the J call may be wrong. The germline V gene has CDR1 SGHVS and CDR2 FQNEAQ. This CDR3 spans 18 amino acids. CDR3 DNA sequence: TGTGCCAGCAGTCGGGCCTACAGGGAGACAAAAGTCAAAAACATTCAGTACTTC. Its translation is CASSRAYRETKVKNIQYF.

This clonotype was picked up a small number of times. This chain joins TRBV20-1 and TRBJ2-7; 11 nucleotides align to TRBD2. The J call may not be correct, given that the DNA end is closer to TRBJ2-4. This CDR3 contains 17 residues. Germline V CDR1 and CDR2: DFQATT, SNEGSKA (reference sequence). DNA for the CDR3: TGCAGTGCTAGAACTAGCGGGAGCCGTTATACCAAAAACATTCAGTACTTC. Translating gives CSARTSGSRYTKNIQYF.

This rearrangement joins TRBV5-1 to TRBJ1-1; no definite D call. The ends were cut back, 0 bases at V and 0 bases at J, with 9 bases in the middle. Germline lookup yields CDR1 SGHRS and CDR2 YFSETQ. The CDR3 is 15 residues long. The DNA for the CDR3 is TGCGCCAGCAGCTTGGGCCCTACTTTGAACACTGAAGCTTTCTTT. Translation: CASSLGPTLNTEAFF.

This chain links TRBV6-1 with TRBJ2-3; 8 nucleotides align to TRBD2. Germline V lookup: CDR1 MNHNS, CDR2 SASEGT. V shed 0 bases and J 4 bases; nucleotides not matched to a gene: 0. This CDR3 contains 14 residues. CDR3 bases: TGTGCCAGCAGTGAAGCCGGGGGGGCAGATACGCAGTATTTT. Its translation is CASSEAGGADTQYF.

This clonotype came up a few times. The chain couples TRBV6-6 to TRBJ1-2, with D unclear. The V end was cut by 5 bases, the J end by 8 bases, with 15 bases between. Germline V gene sequence: CDR1 MNHNY, CDR2 SVGAGI (reference sequence). The CDR3 spans 13 residues. The CDR3 loop reads CASSPGLEPGYTF. CDR3 nucleotide sequence: TGTGCCAGCAGTCCCGGACTCGAACCCGGCTACACCTTC.

The chain joins TRBV24-1 to TRBJ2-1; the match to TRBD2 covers 11 bases. The V segment lost 3 bases and the J segment 1 base; nucleotides outside the gene matches: 10. CDR3 length: 19 amino acids. Germline V gene sequence: CDR1 KGHDR, CDR2 SFDVKD. CDR3 amino acids: CATSDPGLAGGGSYNEQFF. For the CDR3, the DNA is TGTGCCACCAGTGATCCCGGACTAGCGGGCGGGGGATCCTACAATGAGCAGTTCTTC.

This chain uses TRBV4-1 with TRBJ1-1; no clear D. Deletions cut 0 bases from V and 7 bases from J, with 15 bases between. The CDR3 is made up of 15 amino acids. Germline values: CDR1 MGHRA, CDR2 YSYEKL. The CDR3 coding sequence is TGCGCCAGCAGCCAAGAATTTTTACCCGGGATTGAAGCTTTCTTT. It encodes CASSQEFLPGIEAFF.

This clonotype was counted a single time. The chain uses TRBV3-1 and TRBJ2-1, with TRBD2 matching over 8 bases. Trimming removed 5 bases from V and 2 bases from J; junction bases left unmatched: 8. The CDR3 has 16 amino acids. Per the germline V gene, CDR1 is LGHDT and CDR2 is YNNKEL (reference sequence). The CDR3 reads CASSSLAGGAYNEQFF. The CDR3 coding sequence is TGTGCCAGCAGCTCGTTGGCCGGGGGGGCCTACAATGAGCAGTTCTTC.

The rearrangement joins TRBV10-3 to TRBJ2-7; D uncertain. Germline CDR1 is ENHRY and CDR2 is SYGVKD. V was shortened by 3 bases and J by 2 bases, with 8 bases between the two germline ends. The CDR3 runs 13 residues. CDR3 in DNA: TGTGCCATCAGTGAAGGTTCCGCCTACGAGCAGTACTTC. This codes for CAISEGSAYEQYF.

The V call is TRBV20-1, the J call TRBJ2-7; D gene ambiguous. CDR1 DFQATT and CDR2 SNEGSKA come from the germline V gene (reference sequence). This CDR3 contains 15 residues. V gave up 1 base and J gave up 2 bases, with 15 bases separating them. The CDR3 loop is CSARGALPLPYEQYF. The CDR3 nucleotides read TGCAGTGCTAGAGGGGCACTCCCTTTGCCCTACGAGCAGTACTTC.

In this sample, this clonotype turned up a few times. This chain joins TRBV5-6 and TRBJ2-1; the D gene could be TRBD1 or TRBD2 (5 bases each). CDR3 length equals 13 residues. The germline V and J ends were trimmed by 4 bases and 10 bases, with 15 bases remaining between them. Germline V gene lookup returns CDR1 SGHDT and CDR2 YYEEEE. This CDR3 reads CASSPGAGYEQFF. The CDR3 DNA reads as TGTGCCAGCAGCCCCGGGGCGGGCTACGAGCAGTTCTTC.

V usage is TRBV7-9 and J usage is TRBJ2-1; 9 bases map to TRBD2. Germline CDR1 and CDR2: SEHNR and FQNEAQ (reference sequence). This CDR3 has 16 residues. The ends lost 6 bases at V and 0 bases at J; junction bases unmatched: 6. The CDR3 loop reads CASSSLAGPSYNEQFF. DNA for the CDR3: TGTGCCAGCAGTTCGCTAGCGGGGCCCTCCTACAATGAGCAGTTCTTC. Drawing the rest from reference TRBV7-9 and TRBJ2-1, the complete variable domain is DTGVSQNPRHKITKRGQNVTFRCDPISEHNRLYWYRQTLGQGPEFLTYFQNEAQLEKSRLLSDRFSAERPKGSFSTLEIQRTEQGDSAMYLCASSSLAGPSYNEQFFGPGTRLTVL.

The table lists this clonotype with a few counts. The gene calls are TRBV20-1 and TRBJ2-5; D unclear. In germline, CDR1 is DFQATT, CDR2 SNEGSKA (reference sequence). Trimming stripped 0 bases from V and 5 bases from J, with 13 bases between. The CDR3 runs 14 residues. DNA for the CDR3: TGCAGTGCTAGAGAGACTGGGCCTCCCGAGACCCAGTACTTC. Its protein product is CSARETGPPETQYF.

This clonotype has a handful of counts. This chain links TRBV29-1 with TRBJ1-2; D call uncertain. This CDR3 has 14 amino acids. The V and J ends lost 4 bases and 0 bases respectively, with 12 bases between them. The germline CDR1 and CDR2 sequences are SQVTM and ANQGSEA. CDR3 coding DNA: TGCAGCGTTGCCGGGGAAAACTCTAACTATGGCTACACCTTC. Its protein is CSVAGENSNYGYTF.

This clonotype was detected once. The V and J genes are TRBV5-1 and TRBJ2-7, with a weak D call TRBD2 (5 bases). The germline CDR1 and CDR2 sequences are SGHRS and YFSETQ. The ends were cut back, 0 bases at V and 0 bases at J, with 13 bases in the middle. CDR3 size: 16 residues. CDR3 nucleotide sequence: TGCGCCAGCAGCTTGGGCGGAGGCCAAAGCTCCTACGAGCAGTACTTC. This codes for CASSLGGGQSSYEQYF.

The rearrangement joins TRBV29-1 to TRBJ2-1, with 8 bases lining up with TRBD2. The ends lost 4 bases at V and 8 bases at J; junction bases unmatched: 10. The CDR3 length is 14 residues. Per germline, CDR1 SQVTM and CDR2 ANQGSEA. The CDR3 region has the DNA TGCAGCGTTGTAGGCGTGACGGGAGGGGATGAGCAGTTCTTC. Translating it yields CSVVGVTGGDEQFF.

The gene calls are TRBV10-3 and TRBJ2-1, with no clear D. Germline CDR1 reads ENHRY; CDR2 reads SYGVKD. Trimming removed 11 bases from V and 10 bases from J, with 18 bases in between. CDR3 length equals 12 residues. The CDR3 protein is CAGSTGVEEQFF. CDR3 in DNA: TGTGCCGGCAGCACTGGCGTTGAAGAGCAGTTCTTC.

This clonotype was seen only a few times. The chain employs TRBV29-1 and TRBJ2-5, with no clear D. Germline-derived CDR1 and CDR2 are SQVTM and ANQGSEA. This CDR3 is built from 15 residues. The V and J ends lost 8 bases and 3 bases respectively, with 22 bases between them. The CDR3 loop reads CSTSPIGTKKETQYF. CDR3 nucleotide sequence: TGCAGCACCTCCCCCATAGGTACCAAGAAAGAGACCCAGTACTTC.

This chain connects TRBV24-1 to TRBJ1-2, with unresolved D. V was trimmed by 0 bases and J by 3 bases, leaving 13 bases between them. Germline assignment: CDR1 KGHDR and CDR2 SFDVKD. The CDR3 runs to 16 residues. CDR3 sequence (DNA): TGTGCCACCAGTGATTTGGTTGGTTACAGCTACTATGGCTACACCTTC. Amino acid sequence: CATSDLVGYSYYGYTF.

This chain connects TRBV4-1 to TRBJ2-7; either TRBD1 or TRBD2 may supply D (6 bases each). Trimming stripped 6 bases from V and 6 bases from J, with 18 bases between. Germline V gene sequence: CDR1 MGHRA, CDR2 YSYEKL. The CDR3 covers 14 residues. CDR3 DNA sequence: TGCGCCAGCAGAGGGGGTACGGGGGCAGGCGAGCAGTACTTC. This sequence encodes CASRGGTGAGEQYF.

This clonotype was observed a few times. The chain is built from TRBV6-2 or TRBV6-3 and TRBJ2-5; D uncertain. The CDR3 is 12 residues long. Between the trimmed V and J ends, which lost 0 bases and 4 bases, there was a span of 3 bases. Germline CDR1 and CDR2: MNHEY and SVGEGT. CDR3 region: CASSYSTETQYF. As DNA, the CDR3 is TGTGCCAGCAGTTACTCGACAGAGACCCAGTACTTC.

This clonotype was found a few times. V is TRBV5-1 and J is TRBJ1-2; D is unclear. Germline V gene lookup returns CDR1 SGHRS and CDR2 YFSETQ. With 4 bases removed from V and 2 bases from J, the gap between germline ends came to 9 bases. This CDR3 has 13 residues. CDR3 loop: CASSVTENYGYTF. The DNA for the CDR3 is TGCGCCAGCAGCGTCACGGAAAACTATGGCTACACCTTC.

The gene calls are TRBV20-1 and TRBJ2-5; no clear D gene. CDR1 DFQATT and CDR2 SNEGSKA come from the germline V gene (reference sequence). Trimming took 0 bases from V and 2 from J, leaving 7 bases between them. This CDR3 has 13 residues. The CDR3 nucleotides read TGCAGTGCTAGAGATCCACAGCAAGAGACCCAGTACTTC. As protein: CSARDPQQETQYF.

The chain recombines TRBV24-1 with TRBJ2-2; D call uncertain. Trimming pared 4 bases from V and 4 bases from J, leaving 6 bases between. CDR3 size: 13 residues. The V gene's germline CDR1 is KGHDR and CDR2 SFDVKD. DNA of the CDR3: TGTGCCACCAGTGACTTGGGCACCGGGGAGCTGTTTTTT. It translates to CATSDLGTGELFF.

The sample holds a few counts of this clonotype. The chain carries TRBV6-5 and TRBJ2-7; D is possibly TRBD1 (7 bases). The V end lost 4 bases, the J end lost 3 bases, and 16 bases lay between the germline ends. The CDR3 runs 15 residues. The V gene's germline CDR1 is MNHEY and CDR2 SVGAGI. In DNA form, the CDR3 reads TGTGCCAGCAGTTCCTCTCCAGGGGGGTTCTACGAGCAGTACTTC. It codes for CASSSSPGGFYEQYF.

The chain employs TRBV29-1 and TRBJ2-3; D is perhaps TRBD1 (5 bases). Germline V lookup: CDR1 SQVTM, CDR2 ANQGSEA. V shed 3 bases and J shed 6 bases, with 16 bases lying between them. CDR3 size: 14 residues. The CDR3 is CSVDGGDSADTQYF. The CDR3 DNA is TGCAGCGTTGATGGTGGAGACAGCGCGGATACGCAGTATTTT.

The V and J genes are TRBV5-1 and TRBJ2-7, with D maybe TRBD2 (5 bases). V was trimmed by 0 bases and J by 11 bases, leaving 18 bases between them. CDR1 is SGHRS and CDR2 is YFSETQ in the germline V gene. The CDR3 loop spans 14 amino acids. The CDR3: CASSLARVPTREYF. CDR3 DNA: TGCGCCAGCAGCTTGGCGCGCGTACCTACGAGGGAGTACTTC.

This clonotype was seen only a few times. The V gene is TRBV7-2, the J gene TRBJ1-1, with 7 bases that match TRBD1. This CDR3 comprises 16 residues. V trimming: 5 bases; J trimming: 0 bases; junction bases outside the gene matches: 9. CDR1 SGHTA and CDR2 FQGNSA come from the germline V gene. CDR3 in amino acids: CASSIPPGQLNTEAFF. The CDR3 bases are TGTGCCAGCAGCATCCCACCGGGACAGCTGAACACTGAAGCTTTCTTT.

The chain uses TRBV4-1 and TRBJ1-2; perhaps TRBD1 as D (5 bases). This CDR3 is built from 15 residues. The V end was cut by 4 bases, the J end by 0 bases, with 12 bases between. Germline V lookup: CDR1 MGHRA, CDR2 YSYEKL. CDR3 nucleotide sequence: TGCGCCAGCAGCCCCACGACAGCACCTAACTATGGCTACACCTTC. Translating it yields CASSPTTAPNYGYTF.

This clonotype was found a few times. The chain has TRBV10-3 and TRBJ2-1; maybe TRBD2 (5 bases). V lost 3 bases and J 5 bases, leaving 8 bases between the germline ends. Germline-derived CDR1 and CDR2 are ENHRY and SYGVKD. The CDR3 extends over 13 amino acids. The CDR3 region has the DNA TGTGCCATCAGTGACTCCGGGAACAATGAGCAGTTCTTC. It codes for CAISDSGNNEQFF.